Shown below are 30 T cell receptor beta chains from a single sample sequenced in a study of blood T cell repertoires in COVID-19. Measured with immunoSEQ multiplex PCR; TCRdb has only the in-frame clones, and not every one. The profile shows about 120,000 clones, 82% of them singletons. The sample was peripheral blood. The receptors shown here come from a woman aged 70-85 years with acute or convalescent COVID-19.

The V call is TRBV30, the J call TRBJ1-4; TRBD1 might be the D (6 bases). Trimming removed 2 bases from V and 1 base from J, with 8 bases in between. Germline CDR1 reads GTSNPN; CDR2 reads SVGIG (reference sequence). The CDR3 is made up of 14 amino acids. The CDR3 spells CAWSTGLTNEKLFF. The DNA of the CDR3 is TGTGCCTGGAGTACAGGGCTAACTAATGAAAAACTGTTTTTT.

The chain has TRBV7-2 and TRBJ1-2, with unresolved D. Germline loops: CDR1 SGHTA, CDR2 FQGNSA. The CDR3 spans 14 residues. V lost 1 base and J 0 bases, leaving 6 bases between the germline ends. This CDR3 is CASSLGSANYGYTF. The CDR3 DNA reads as TGTGCCAGCAGCTTAGGTTCAGCTAACTATGGCTACACCTTC.

J is TRBJ1-4 and V is TRBV1; the DNA was not used to check the table's D call, TRBD1. TRBV1 constitutes a pseudogene. The CDR3 is 14 amino acids. The CDR3 spells CTSSQGHRNEKLFF. The CDR3 region has the DNA TGCACCAGCAGCCAAGGACACCGTAATGAAAAACTGTTTTTT.

The DNA for the CDR3 is TGTGCCAGCAGCCAAGCCTTCGGGTTCGATCAGCCCCAGCATTTT. The encoded protein is CASSQAFGFDQPQHF. The V call is TRBV7-8, the J call TRBJ1-5; unclear D gene. The CDR3 is made up of 15 amino acids. Trimming took off 5 bases at V and 5 bases at J, with 16 bases between the two ends. Germline-derived CDR1 and CDR2 are SGHVS and FQNEAQ.

The chain employs TRBV6-6 and TRBJ1-1; D unresolved. Germline assignment: CDR1 MNHNY and CDR2 SVGAGI (reference sequence). This CDR3 has 13 residues. Trimming shortened V by 2 bases and J by 1 base, and 5 bases separated the two germline ends. Here the CDR3 DNA reads TGTGCCAGCAGTTACCGGGGGAACACTGAAGCTTTCTTT. Amino acid sequence: CASSYRGNTEAFF.

The V call is TRBV5-6, the J call TRBJ1-5, with D possibly being TRBD1 (6 bases). The V gene lost 0 bases and the J gene lost 7 bases, with 8 bases spanning the gap. In germline, CDR1 is SGHDT, CDR2 YYEEEE. The CDR3 contains 13 residues. For the CDR3, the DNA is TGTGCCAGCAGCTTGGGCAGGGGCCAGCCCCAGCATTTT. Residues: CASSLGRGQPQHF. The full variable domain, completed using reference TRBV5-6 and TRBJ1-5, is DAGVTQSPTHLIKTRGQQVTLRCSPKSGHDTVSWYQQALGQGPQFIFQYYEEEERQRGNFPDRFSGHQFPNYSSELNVNALLLGDSALYLCASSLGRGQPQHFGDGTRLSIL.

The CDR3 spells CATSDLGTGGWTGELFF. CDR3 bases: TGTGCCACCAGTGATTTAGGGACAGGGGGATGGACCGGGGAGCTGTTTTTT. The chain employs TRBV24-1 and TRBJ2-2, with 11 bases that match TRBD1. From germline, CDR1 is KGHDR and CDR2 SFDVKD. The trim removed 1 base at V and 5 bases at J, leaving 5 bases unmatched. The CDR3 has 17 amino acids.

J is TRBJ1-1 and V is TRBV19, with D possibly being TRBD1 (6 bases). Trimming removed 3 bases from V and 4 bases from J, with 15 bases in between. The germline gives CDR1 LNHDA, CDR2 SQIVND (reference sequence). The CDR3 sequence is 15 residues long. CDR3 sequence: CASSIVGQGFTEAFF. DNA of the CDR3: TGTGCCAGTAGTATTGTGGGGCAGGGGTTCACTGAAGCTTTCTTT.

This CDR3 is CASSRPSGGTETQYF. The CDR3 DNA reads as TGTGCCAGCAGCAGACCTTCAGGGGGAACGGAGACCCAGTACTTC. The rearrangement joins TRBV6-5 to TRBJ2-5, with 7 bases lining up with TRBD1. Germline-derived CDR1 and CDR2 are MNHEY and SVGAGI. With V trimmed by 6 bases and J by 5 bases, 12 bases remained unmatched. The length of the CDR3 is 15 residues.

This clone was seen once. J is TRBJ1-5 and V is TRBV11-2; D is perhaps TRBD1 (5 bases). Germline V gene sequence: CDR1 SGHAT, CDR2 FQNNGV. This CDR3 contains 14 residues. V was cut by 3 bases and J by 4 bases, with 10 bases left in between. The CDR3 nucleotides are TGTGCCAGCAGCTTGGGGCCGGAAAATCAGCCCCAGCATTTT. Amino acids: CASSLGPENQPQHF. The whole variable domain, remainder taken from reference TRBV11-2 and TRBJ1-5, is EAGVAQSPRYKIIEKRQSVAFWCNPISGHATLYWYQQILGQGPKLLIQFQNNGVVDDSQLPKDRFSAERLKGVDSTLKIQPAKLEDSAVYLCASSLGPENQPQHFGDGTRLSIL.

This clone was observed once. This chain uses TRBV6-1 with TRBJ1-6; 7 bases agree with TRBD1. The CDR3 extends over 17 amino acids. Germline V gives CDR1 MNHNS, CDR2 SASEGT. Trimming took 3 bases from V and 5 from J; bases not matched to a gene: 10. For the CDR3, the DNA is TGTGCCAGCAGTGACCCGCGTCGGACAGGCGATAATTCACCCCTCCACTTT. Translating it yields CASSDPRRTGDNSPLHF.

The chain recombines TRBV7-9 with TRBJ2-2; D remains unclear. Trimming removed 4 bases at V and 2 bases at J, with 5 bases between. The CDR3 is 13 residues long. Looked up from germline, CDR1 is SEHNR and CDR2 is FQNEAQ (reference sequence). The CDR3 nucleotides read TGTGCCAGCAGCTCCTACAACACCGGGGAGCTGTTTTTT. Translation: CASSSYNTGELFF.

The chain is built from TRBV19 and TRBJ1-5; TRBD1 agrees at 7 bases. Germline V gene lookup returns CDR1 LNHDA and CDR2 SQIVND (reference sequence). The CDR3 is 16 amino acids. V dropped 7 bases and J dropped 2; count of bases not matched to a gene: 11. CDR3 in amino acids: CASIQRRDRGNQPQHF. In DNA, the CDR3 is TGTGCCAGTATCCAAAGAAGAGACAGGGGCAATCAGCCCCAGCATTTT.

This clone has just a few counts. The rearrangement uses TRBV24-1 and TRBJ1-5; a weak D match, TRBD1 (5 bases). The CDR3 runs 16 residues. V gave up 3 bases and J gave up 3 bases, with 14 bases separating them. The V gene's germline CDR1 is KGHDR and CDR2 SFDVKD. CDR3 DNA sequence: TGTGCCACCAGTGATCATCTGCGGGGGGACAATCAGCCCCAGCATTTT. This gives the protein CATSDHLRGDNQPQHF.

The rearrangement uses TRBV2 and TRBJ2-5; 7 bases are a match to TRBD2. The germline V gene has CDR1 SNHLY and CDR2 FYNNEI. The CDR3 runs 14 residues. V gave up 5 bases and J gave up 5 bases; unmatched junction bases: 8. Here the CDR3 reads CASSSLTSRETQYF. The CDR3 DNA is TGTGCCAGCAGTTCATTGACTAGCAGGGAGACCCAGTACTTC.

J is TRBJ2-1 and V is TRBV6-2 or TRBV6-3; D is undetermined. The CDR3 length is 14 residues. The V end lost 2 bases, the J end lost 4 bases, and 9 bases lay between the germline ends. CDR1 and CDR2 (germline): MNHEY, SVGEGT. CDR3 in DNA: TGTGCCAGCAGTTACGGGCGAAAATACAATGAGCAGTTCTTC. Translating gives CASSYGRKYNEQFF.

This chain links TRBV5-4 with TRBJ2-1; 10 nucleotides match TRBD2. CDR3 length: 14 residues. With 4 bases clipped from V and 5 bases from J, the junction kept 3 bases outside the gene matches. CDR1 is SGHNT and CDR2 is YYREEE in the germline V gene (reference sequence). Here the CDR3 DNA reads TGTGCCAGCAGCCCACTAGCGGGGCACAATGAGCAGTTCTTC. It translates to CASSPLAGHNEQFF.

The V and J genes are TRBV25-1 and TRBJ1-2, with 10 bases that match TRBD1. The V and J ends lost 3 bases and 7 bases, in that order; junction bases with no gene match: 8. This CDR3 has 15 amino acids. Germline values: CDR1 MGHDK, CDR2 SYGVNS. In DNA, the CDR3 is TGTGCCAGCAGTGACTCCGGGACAGGGGTTGCTGGCTACACCTTC. This codes for CASSDSGTGVAGYTF.

The chain recombines TRBV7-9 with TRBJ1-1, with D uncertain. Per the germline V gene, CDR1 is SEHNR and CDR2 is FQNEAQ (reference sequence). This CDR3 contains 13 residues. Between the trimmed V and J ends, which lost 1 base and 1 base, there was a span of 4 bases. CDR3: CASSLVRNTEAFF. The CDR3, as DNA: TGTGCCAGCAGCTTAGTGCGGAACACTGAAGCTTTCTTT.

This chain links TRBV5-1 with TRBJ2-3; unclear D gene. V was shortened by 0 bases and J by 0 bases, with 5 bases between the two germline ends. The CDR3 has 14 residues. Per the germline V gene, CDR1 is SGHRS and CDR2 is YFSETQ. The DNA for the CDR3 is TGCGCCAGCAGCTTGGGTAGTAGCACAGATACGCAGTATTTT. It is translated as CASSLGSSTDTQYF.

This clone was detected a few times. This chain connects TRBV30 to TRBJ1-1; 7 nucleotides agree with TRBD1. J was trimmed by 0 bases and V by 0 bases; bases with no gene match: 4. Germline V gene data show CDR1 as GTSNPN and CDR2 as SVGIG (reference sequence). This CDR3 comprises 15 residues. CDR3 DNA sequence: TGTGCCTGGAGTGTAATGGGACAGATGAACACTGAAGCTTTCTTT. Protein: CAWSVMGQMNTEAFF. The whole variable domain, filled in from reference TRBV30 and TRBJ1-1, reads SQTIHQWPATLVQPVGSPLSLECTVEGTSNPNLYWYRQAAGRGLQLLFYSVGIGQISSEVPQNLSASRPQDRQFILSSKKLLLSDSGFYLCAWSVMGQMNTEAFFGQGTRLTVV.

V gene TRBV9 combines with J gene TRBJ1-1; TRBD1 is a possible D gene (5 bases). Trimming removed 0 bases from V and 1 base from J, with 10 bases in between. CDR3 size: 15 residues. Germline lookup yields CDR1 SGDLS and CDR2 YYNGEE. CDR3: CASSVVSRANTEAFF. Here the CDR3 DNA reads TGTGCCAGCAGCGTAGTAAGCAGGGCGAACACTGAAGCTTTCTTT. The variable domain in full, with the rest retrieved from reference TRBV9 and TRBJ1-1, is DSGVTQTPKHLITATGQRVTLRCSPRSGDLSVYWYQQSLDQGLQFLIQYYNGEERAKGNILERFSAQQFPDLHSELNLSSLELGDSALYFCASSVVSRANTEAFFGQGTRLTVV.

The rearrangement links TRBV5-1 to TRBJ2-5; maybe TRBD1 (6 bases). V dropped 3 bases and J dropped 2 bases, with 14 bases sitting between them. The germline V gene encodes CDR1 SGHRS and CDR2 YFSETQ. The CDR3 length is 15 residues. CDR3 loop: CASSWGTQLQETQYF. The CDR3 DNA follows: TGCGCCAGCAGCTGGGGGACACAGCTACAAGAGACCCAGTACTTC.

This rearrangement joins TRBV5-1 to TRBJ1-1, with 8 bases that match TRBD1. This CDR3 contains 14 residues. The V segment lost 3 bases and the J segment 6 bases; nucleotides outside the gene matches: 7. Germline V lookup: CDR1 SGHRS, CDR2 YFSETQ. CDR3 sequence reads: CASSWGQGASEAFF. CDR3 in DNA: TGCGCCAGCAGCTGGGGGCAGGGGGCCTCTGAAGCTTTCTTT.

The genes are TRBV5-1 and TRBJ1-1, with a tentative D call TRBD1 (5 bases). The CDR3 length is 12 residues. Germline CDR1 is SGHRS and CDR2 is YFSETQ. Trimming pared 5 bases from V and 1 base from J, leaving 6 bases between. As DNA, the CDR3 is TGCGCCAGCAGGACAGAGAACACTGAAGCTTTCTTT. This codes for CASRTENTEAFF.

This chain links TRBV7-2 with TRBJ1-1; D is unresolved. Per germline, CDR1 SGHTA and CDR2 FQGNSA. The ends were cut back, 3 bases at V and 4 bases at J, with 12 bases in the middle. The CDR3 extends over 14 amino acids. Written as DNA, the CDR3 is TGTGCCAGCAGCTTTGCCAGCGTATCCACTGAAGCTTTCTTT. Its translation: CASSFASVSTEAFF.

This chain joins TRBV5-4 and TRBJ2-2, with 8 bases identical to TRBD1. V lost 9 bases to trimming and J lost 0 bases; unmatched junction nucleotides: 13. CDR3 length equals 17 residues. CDR1 and CDR2 (germline): SGHNT, YYREEE (reference sequence). The CDR3 region has the DNA TGTGCCACCCCCCGGACAGGGTCTTCCGCGAACACCGGGGAGCTGTTTTTT. Residues: CATPRTGSSANTGELFF.

V is TRBV7-2 and J is TRBJ1-1; D perhaps matches TRBD1 (6 bases). The germline V gene encodes CDR1 SGHTA and CDR2 FQGNSA. V was clipped by 1 base and J by 8 bases, with 11 bases between them. CDR3 length: 13 residues. The CDR3 spells CASSLEQGREAFF. For the CDR3, the DNA is TGTGCCAGCAGCTTAGAACAGGGTCGGGAAGCTTTCTTT.

The chain employs TRBV19 and TRBJ1-1, with 7 bases that match TRBD1. J was trimmed by 7 bases and V by 5 bases; bases with no gene match: 10. The CDR3 has 14 residues. Germline V gene data show CDR1 as LNHDA and CDR2 as SQIVND (reference sequence). The chain's CDR3 is CASSSAGGNIEAFF. The CDR3 DNA follows: TGTGCCAGTAGTTCGGCAGGGGGTAATATTGAAGCTTTCTTT.

The chain has TRBV27 and TRBJ1-5; D gene ambiguous. Germline V CDR1 and CDR2: MNHEY, SMNVEV (reference sequence). The V and J ends lost 4 bases and 5 bases respectively, with 9 bases between them. The CDR3 loop spans 13 amino acids. CDR3 coding DNA: TGTGCCAGCAGTTCACGCCGCGATCAGCCCCAGCATTTT. Protein sequence: CASSSRRDQPQHF.